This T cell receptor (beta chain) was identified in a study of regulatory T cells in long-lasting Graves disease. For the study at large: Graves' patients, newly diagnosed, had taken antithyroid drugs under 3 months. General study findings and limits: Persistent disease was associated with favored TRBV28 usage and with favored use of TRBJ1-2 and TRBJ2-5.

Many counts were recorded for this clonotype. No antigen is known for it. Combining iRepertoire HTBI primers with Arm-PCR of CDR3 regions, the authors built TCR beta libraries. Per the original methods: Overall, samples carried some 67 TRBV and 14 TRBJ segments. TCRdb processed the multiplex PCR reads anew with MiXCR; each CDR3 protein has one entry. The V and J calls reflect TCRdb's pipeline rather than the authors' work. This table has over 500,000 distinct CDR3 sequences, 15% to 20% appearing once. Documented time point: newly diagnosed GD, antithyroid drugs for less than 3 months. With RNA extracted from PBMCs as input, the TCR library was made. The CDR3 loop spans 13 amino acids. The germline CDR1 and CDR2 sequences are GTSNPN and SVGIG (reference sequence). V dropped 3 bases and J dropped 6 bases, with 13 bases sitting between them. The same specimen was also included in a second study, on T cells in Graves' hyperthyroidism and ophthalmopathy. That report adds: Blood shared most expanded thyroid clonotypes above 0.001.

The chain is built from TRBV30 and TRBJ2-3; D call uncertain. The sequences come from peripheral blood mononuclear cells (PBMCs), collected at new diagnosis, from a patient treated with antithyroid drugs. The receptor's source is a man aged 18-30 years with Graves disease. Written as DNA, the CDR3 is TGTGCCTGGAGGAAGGTCCCTACGGATACGCAGTATTTT. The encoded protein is CAWRKVPTDTQYF.